The entry below gives a single T cell receptor (beta chain) sequence along with its context. V was clipped by 4 bases and J by 2 bases, with 15 bases between them. Germline CDR1 LNHDA, CDR2 SQIVND (reference sequence). The CDR3 is 15 amino acids. Among Cohort 3 donors, those recovered had two negative PCRs, clearance, or symptom resolution. Profiling relied on immunoSEQ multiplex PCR, and the TCRdb table lists in-frame clones only, not all of them. The table has 330,000 or so clones, roughly nine tenths seen once; the top ten hold approximately 17%. The data derive from a study of blood T cell repertoires in COVID-19. Overall study: T cells, B-cell-depleted T cells, or PBMCs provided the cDNA or gDNA that served as material.

The sequence came from a woman under 40 who had recovered from COVID-19. The genes are TRBV19 and TRBJ2-7; D perhaps matches TRBD2 (6 bases). Material: PBMCs or T cells enriched from blood (not recorded which). Written as DNA, the CDR3 is TGTGCCAGTAGTACCCCGGGGACTCTCGCCTACGAGCAGTACTTC. Protein: CASSTPGTLAYEQYF.